Listed here are 31 T cell receptor beta chains from one sample, sequenced in a study of response to subunit inactivated influenza vaccine (dated by TCRdb to the late 2010s). Libraries were constructed by RT-PCR. Data came from an Illumina HiSeq 2500. TCRdb passed the public sequencing reads through fastp at Q25 and MiXCR, retaining productive beta sequences. For every CDR3 protein sequence, its rows merge into one entry that carries the most common genes and DNA. The sample data list some 850,000 distinct CDR3 sequences, and around a sixth of these were observed just once. Around 9.9% of the sample is taken by the ten largest. This sample comprised PBMCs from blood, obtained 5 days after vaccination. The receptors were gathered from a man aged 50-60 years who received an inactivated influenza vaccine. Donor details come from another sample of the same person, matched by shared clones.

This clonotype was observed many times. The rearrangement uses TRBV4-1 and TRBJ2-5; the D is unclear. The CDR3 has 14 residues. CDR1 and CDR2 from the germline V gene are MGHRA and YSYEKL. V was shortened by 1 base and J by 1 base, with 7 bases between the two germline ends. Here the CDR3 DNA reads TGCGCCAGCAGCCAAGCCACGGGCCAAGAGACCCAGTACTTC. Residues: CASSQATGQETQYF.

This clonotype has more than one count but fewer than ten. The J gene is TRBJ1-1, the V gene TRBV29-1; no firm D call. Trimming shortened V by 0 bases and J by 4 bases, and 6 bases separated the two germline ends. This CDR3 has 12 residues. Germline V CDR1 and CDR2: SQVTM, ANQGSEA. Written as DNA, the CDR3 is TGCAGCGTTGAAGAGGGGTTCACTGAAGCTTTCTTT. Protein product: CSVEEGFTEAFF.

This chain links TRBV5-6 with TRBJ2-1; 7 bases are shared with TRBD2. With V trimmed by 4 bases and J by 0 bases, 4 bases remained unmatched. Germline V gene lookup returns CDR1 SGHDT and CDR2 YYEEEE. There are 15 residues in the CDR3. In DNA, the CDR3 is TGTGCCAGCAGCGGGGGGGGGAGCTCCTACAATGAGCAGTTCTTC. Its protein product is CASSGGGSSYNEQFF.

In DNA, the CDR3 is TGTGCCAGCAGGAGGGAGGGCGCGAACACTGAAGCTTTCTTT. This codes for CASRREGANTEAFF. V gene TRBV10-3 combines with J gene TRBJ1-1; unclear D gene. The CDR3 contains 14 residues. The ends were cut back, 10 bases at V and 1 base at J, with 16 bases in the middle. CDR1 and CDR2 (germline): ENHRY, SYGVKD.

Only a few counts were recorded for this clonotype. V usage is TRBV7-8 and J usage is TRBJ1-4, with 7 bases lining up with TRBD1. V was pared by 5 bases and J by 8 bases, with 11 bases of the junction left unmatched. The CDR3 has 15 residues. Germline V gene lookup returns CDR1 SGHVS and CDR2 FQNEAQ. Here the CDR3 reads CASSLTTGLGEKLFF. The CDR3 coding sequence is TGTGCCAGCAGCCTAACGACAGGGCTAGGGGAAAAACTGTTTTTT.

Concerning this clonotype: As the CDR3 is not closed by the conserved phenylalanine or tryptophan, this likely results from a read error. The rearrangement uses TRBV5-6 and TRBJ1-2; D not resolved. This CDR3 comprises 15 residues. Trimming cost V 1 base and J 3 bases, with 13 bases left between them. The germline gives CDR1 SGHDT, CDR2 YYEEEE. CDR3 sequence reads: CASSLPGERDYGYTL. DNA for the CDR3: TGTGCCAGCAGCTTGCCCGGGGAGAGGGACTATGGCTACACCTTA.

The table lists this clonotype with a few counts. CDR3 residues: CSVAGRGYDIQYF. Here the CDR3 DNA reads TGCAGCGTGGCCGGCAGGGGGTATGACATTCAGTACTTC. This chain links TRBV29-1 with TRBJ2-4; 7 nucleotides align to TRBD1. This CDR3 region has 13 residues. The V gene's germline CDR1 is SQVTM and CDR2 ANQGSEA. J gave up 8 bases and V 6 bases, and 10 bases lay outside the gene matches.

This chain joins TRBV16 and TRBJ1-5; no clear D. V lost 2 bases and J 6 bases, leaving 8 bases between the germline ends. Looked up from germline, CDR1 is KGHSY and CDR2 is FQNENV. This CDR3 spans 13 amino acids. The CDR3 loop reads CASSQARIQPQHF. The CDR3 coding sequence is TGTGCCAGCAGCCAAGCGAGGATTCAGCCCCAGCATTTT.

In its sample, this clonotype was seen a few times. Its ends do not fully match the called genes, so a read error is possible. J is TRBJ2-1 and V is TRBV7-2; 11 positions match TRBD2. CDR1 and CDR2 from the germline V gene are SGHTA and FQGNSA. This CDR3 comprises 14 residues. CDR3 nucleotide sequence: TGTGCCAGCAGCCCCGGGACTAGCGGTGTACCTCCGAACTTC. It yields the protein CASSPGTSGVPPNF.

V is TRBV6-2 or TRBV6-3 and J is TRBJ2-5; 8 bases fit TRBD2. The CDR3 has 15 residues. The trim removed 2 bases at V and 2 bases at J, leaving 4 bases unmatched. Germline V gene lookup returns CDR1 MNHEY and CDR2 SVGEGT. The CDR3 spells CASSYTSGQQETQYF. For the CDR3, the DNA is TGTGCCAGCAGTTACACTAGCGGCCAACAAGAGACCCAGTACTTC.

This clonotype has just a few counts. The rearrangement joins TRBV12-3 or TRBV12-4 to TRBJ2-7; 11 bases match TRBD2. The CDR3 contains 15 residues. The V gene end was trimmed by 4 bases and the J gene end by 4 bases; junction bases not matched to a gene: 6. CDR3 region: CASSSLGLAEYEQYF. The CDR3 nucleotides are TGTGCCAGCAGTTCTTTGGGACTAGCGGAATACGAGCAGTACTTC.

This clonotype was counted only a few times. The rearrangement uses TRBV14 and TRBJ2-1; the D gene is possibly TRBD2 (5 bases). This CDR3 comprises 15 residues. The germline gives CDR1 SGHDN, CDR2 FVKESK. Trimming pared 1 base from V and 1 base from J, leaving 8 bases between. DNA of the CDR3: TGTGCCAGCAGCCAAGTCGGGGTGTCCTACAATGAGCAGTTCTTC. This gives the protein CASSQVGVSYNEQFF.

The chain links TRBV6-2 or TRBV6-3 to TRBJ2-2; 11 bases are a match to TRBD2. The junction had 6 bases not matched to a gene; V was cut back by 6 bases and J by 3 bases. This CDR3 contains 16 residues. Germline V gene lookup returns CDR1 MNHEY and CDR2 SVGEGT. The CDR3 DNA reads as TGTGCCAGCAGCCGACTAGCGGGGAGGTACACCGGGGAGCTGTTTTTT. Protein: CASSRLAGRYTGELFF.

The chain's CDR3 is CASSYLSGAPTDTQYF. DNA for the CDR3: TGTGCCAGCAGTTACCTGAGCGGGGCCCCCACAGATACGCAGTATTTT. The chain couples TRBV6-2 or TRBV6-3 to TRBJ2-3; 7 positions agree with TRBD2. V was pared by 2 bases and J by 2 bases, with 7 bases of the junction left unmatched. Germline V lookup: CDR1 MNHEY, CDR2 SVGEGT. This CDR3 region has 16 residues.

This clonotype has more than one count but fewer than ten. This chain connects TRBV6-1 to TRBJ2-4, with D perhaps matching TRBD2 (6 bases). Deletions cut 5 bases from V and 1 base from J, with 9 bases between. The CDR3 is 14 amino acids. The V gene's germline CDR1 is MNHNS and CDR2 SASEGT. CDR3 bases: TGTGCCAGCAGTCCCCGGGGGGCCAAAAACATTCAGTACTTC. It codes for CASSPRGAKNIQYF.

A few counts support this clonotype. For the CDR3, the DNA is TGTGCCAGCAGTGGACAGGGGTATCGCACCGGGGAGCTGTTTTTT. This sequence encodes CASSGQGYRTGELFF. The V call is TRBV6-1, the J call TRBJ2-2; 8 nucleotides line up with TRBD1. V was pared by 4 bases and J by 4 bases, with 5 bases of the junction left unmatched. This CDR3 is built from 15 residues. The V gene's germline CDR1 is MNHNS and CDR2 SASEGT.

This clonotype was detected a few times. The chain has TRBV5-1 and TRBJ2-7; the D gene is possibly TRBD1 (5 bases). V lost 4 bases and J 5 bases, leaving 22 bases between the germline ends. CDR3 length: 16 residues. Germline V gene lookup returns CDR1 SGHRS and CDR2 YFSETQ. The CDR3 sequence: CASSLFPGREIDEQYF. The CDR3 bases are TGCGCCAGCAGCCTCTTCCCGGGCAGGGAAATCGACGAGCAGTACTTC.

CDR3 sequence (DNA): TGCGCCAGCAGCTTGCAGCGTACGAACACCGGGGAGCTGTTTTTT. It translates to CASSLQRTNTGELFF. The chain carries TRBV5-1 and TRBJ2-2; D not resolved. The CDR3 loop spans 15 amino acids. The V end was cut by 1 base, the J end by 0 bases, with 7 bases between. In germline, CDR1 is SGHRS, CDR2 YFSETQ.

About this clonotype itself: A read error may produce the germline difference seen at one junction end. The genes are TRBV2 and TRBJ2-3, with 7 bases matching TRBD2. This CDR3 comprises 11 residues. From germline, CDR1 is SNHLY and CDR2 FYNNEI. CDR3 DNA: TGTGCCAGCAGTAGGCTCGGGACTACGATATTT. It codes for CASSRLGTTIF.

The gene calls are TRBV3-1 and TRBJ1-2; 7 bases line up with TRBD1. The length of the CDR3 is 13 residues. Germline assignment: CDR1 LGHDT and CDR2 YNNKEL (reference sequence). With V trimmed by 3 bases and J by 6 bases, 4 bases remained unmatched. CDR3: CASSQGDSHGYTF. The DNA of the CDR3 is TGTGCCAGCAGCCAGGGGGACAGTCATGGCTACACCTTC.

This clonotype was counted many times. The V and J genes are TRBV7-2 and TRBJ1-6; D is unclear. The V gene lost 2 bases and the J gene lost 2 bases, with 4 bases spanning the gap. Germline V gene sequence: CDR1 SGHTA, CDR2 FQGNSA. This CDR3 has 14 amino acids. CDR3 in DNA: TGTGCCAGCAGCTTACAGGCCTATAATTCACCCCTCCACTTT. This sequence encodes CASSLQAYNSPLHF.

This clonotype showed up just a few times. V gene TRBV12-3 or TRBV12-4 combines with J gene TRBJ1-2; 7 bases line up with TRBD1. The CDR3 covers 13 residues. V lost 4 bases, J lost 4 bases, and 3 bases stayed unmatched. CDR3 in amino acids: CASSSGQVYGYTF. The CDR3, as DNA: TGTGCCAGCAGTTCCGGACAGGTCTATGGCTACACCTTC.

This clonotype was seen more than once but under ten times. The CDR3 loop reads CASSYLSRGAEAFF. The CDR3, as DNA: TGTGCCAGCAGTTACCTTTCGAGAGGGGCTGAAGCTTTCTTT. This sequence joins TRBV6-5 and TRBJ1-1, with a possible D match to TRBD1 (5 bases). Trimming shortened V by 2 bases and J by 6 bases, and 13 bases separated the two germline ends. The CDR3 has 14 amino acids. Germline CDR1 is MNHEY and CDR2 is SVGAGI.

In DNA form, the CDR3 reads TGTGCCAGCACCACCCTTCGAAACAGGGGTGGCGGAGAGACCCAGTACTTC. Residues: CASTTLRNRGGGETQYF. The V gene is TRBV6-2 or TRBV6-3, the J gene TRBJ2-5, with 7 bases lining up with TRBD1. Trimming took 7 bases from V and 4 from J; bases not matched to a gene: 18. This CDR3 is 17 amino acids long. The germline V gene has CDR1 MNHEY and CDR2 SVGEGT.

A word on this clonotype: A much more abundant neighbour one base away suggests this may be a read error. The chain employs TRBV20-1 and TRBJ2-3; 11 nucleotides agree with TRBD2. The CDR3 covers 16 residues. After removal of 3 bases from V and 5 bases from J, the junction contained 10 bases not matched to a gene. From germline, CDR1 is DFQATT and CDR2 SNEGSKA (reference sequence). The CDR3 loop is CSASDSRGLAGDTQYF. CDR3 in DNA: TGCAGTGCTAGCGATTCTCGAGGACTAGCGGGAGATACGCAGTATTTT.

This clonotype has just a few counts. This sequence joins TRBV10-3 and TRBJ1-4, with unresolved D. V lost 0 bases, J lost 0 bases, and 2 bases lay in between. This CDR3 has 14 amino acids. Germline V gene data show CDR1 as ENHRY and CDR2 as SYGVKD. Written as DNA, the CDR3 is TGTGCCATCAGTGAGTCGGCAACTAATGAAAAACTGTTTTTT. This sequence encodes CAISESATNEKLFF.

This clonotype was observed a handful of times. This rearrangement joins TRBV20-1 to TRBJ2-5; 7 bases line up with TRBD2. Germline-derived CDR1 and CDR2 are DFQATT and SNEGSKA (reference sequence). CDR3 length: 13 amino acids. The J segment lost 0 bases and the V segment lost 6 bases, leaving 4 bases of the junction unmatched. DNA for the CDR3: TGCAGTGCCCTAGCGGCAAACCAAGAGACCCAGTACTTC. Translated: CSALAANQETQYF.

This clonotype was detected a few times. The chain recombines TRBV5-1 with TRBJ2-3, with D maybe TRBD1 (6 bases). Germline CDR1 is SGHRS and CDR2 is YFSETQ. Trimming removed 1 base from V and 1 base from J, with 10 bases in between. This CDR3 spans 15 amino acids. DNA for the CDR3: TGCGCCAGCAGCTTGAGGCACAGGGGCACAGATACGCAGTATTTT. It codes for CASSLRHRGTDTQYF.

The gene calls are TRBV28 and TRBJ2-2, with D maybe TRBD2 (6 bases). V lost 4 bases and J lost 5, with 11 bases in between. There are 14 residues in the CDR3. Germline CDR1 and CDR2: MDHEN and SYDVKM. The CDR3 reads CASSSGVLTGELFF. The CDR3 region has the DNA TGTGCCAGCAGTTCGGGGGTGTTGACCGGGGAGCTGTTTTTT.

The sample holds many counts of this clonotype. The chain recombines TRBV12-3 or TRBV12-4 with TRBJ2-3; D may match TRBD1 or TRBD2 (5 bases each). The CDR3 length is 13 residues. V was cut by 3 bases and J by 5 bases, with 9 bases left in between. The CDR3 here is CASSFKRGDTQYF. DNA of the CDR3: TGTGCCAGCAGTTTTAAGAGGGGAGATACGCAGTATTTT.

The rearrangement links TRBV6-2 or TRBV6-3 to TRBJ1-2, with D possibly being TRBD1 (6 bases). This CDR3 comprises 16 residues. Trimming took 0 bases from V and 3 from J, leaving 14 bases between them. Germline CDR1 and CDR2: MNHEY and SVGEGT. In nucleotides, the CDR3 is TGTGCCAGCAGTTACTCGATGGTCAGGGGAGACTATGGCTACACCTTC. This encodes CASSYSMVRGDYGYTF.